This TCR beta chain was sequenced for a study of neurological immune-mediated disorders. TCRdb reanalysed the 5' RACE reads using MiXCR and keeps one entry per CDR3 protein. The data contain about 24,000 distinct CDR3 sequences, around an eighth of them singletons. This clonotype showed up many times. The CDR3 is 14 residues long. Trimming pared 2 bases from V and 5 bases from J, leaving 13 bases between. CDR1 is SGHRS and CDR2 is YFSETQ in the germline V gene. The clonotype was recovered from a woman aged 40 to 50 with HTLV-1-associated myelopathy (HAM/TSP). Sequences were obtained from PBMCs. The chain combines TRBV5-1 with TRBJ2-5; D possibly corresponds to TRBD1 (5 bases). The CDR3 DNA sequence: TGCGCCAGCAGCTTAATTCCAGGGCGGGAGACCCAGTACTTC. Protein sequence: CASSLIPGRETQYF.